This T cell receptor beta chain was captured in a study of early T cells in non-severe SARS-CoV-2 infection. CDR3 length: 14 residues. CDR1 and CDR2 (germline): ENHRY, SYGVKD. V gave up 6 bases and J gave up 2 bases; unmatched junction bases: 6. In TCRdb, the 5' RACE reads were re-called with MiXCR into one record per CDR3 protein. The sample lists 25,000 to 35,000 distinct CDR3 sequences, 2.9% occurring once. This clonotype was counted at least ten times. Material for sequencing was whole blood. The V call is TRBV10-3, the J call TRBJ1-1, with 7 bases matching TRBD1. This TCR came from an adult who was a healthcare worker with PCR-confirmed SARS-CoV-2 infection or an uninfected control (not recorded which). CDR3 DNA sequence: TGTGCCATCAGGAGGGGGACAGATAACACTGAAGCTTTCTTT. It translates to CAIRRGTDNTEAFF.